This T cell receptor (beta chain) was profiled in a study of beta chain features in type 1 diabetes. Looking at the study overall: About 110,000,000 sorted cells were examined across all samples. The study's findings and limits: Moderately but significantly shorter TCRB CDR3s were found in Type 1 diabetes patients in all four CD4+ subsets. Sampled from patients, naive, central memory and Treg TCRB repertoires appeared more similar than those sampled from healthy donors. The VDJ junctions of type 1 diabetes patients carried fewer insertions and more deletions.

CD4+ cells of the naive, central memory, regulatory and stem cell-like memory types were sorted via CD45RO/CCR7/CD25/CD127/CD95/CD27. Expressed TCRB transcripts were sequenced after all isolated RNA was converted to cDNA. Assay: immunoSEQ multiplex PCR; the TCRdb copy retains only in-frame clones and omits some. The profile shows 600,000 to 700,000 clones, about an eighth of them singletons. This clone was seen a few times. The antigen is not known. Sequencing was performed on naive CD4+ T cells from blood. This sequence originates from a man aged 18 to 30 with type 1 diabetes.

The CDR3 DNA reads as TGTGCCAGCCGCCGGAGCGACTATGGCTACACCTTC. Translated: CASRRSDYGYTF. V usage is TRBV5-6 and J usage is TRBJ1-2; D unresolved. This CDR3 region has 12 residues. CDR1 is SGHDT, CDR2 YYEEEE, per germline. V gave up 7 bases and J gave up 3 bases, with 10 bases separating them.